The text below deals with one TCR beta chain. TCRdb ran MiXCR on the 5' RACE reads and lists one entry per CDR3 protein. The table shows 45,000 or so distinct CDR3 sequences, with approximately 6.1% occurring only once. The sample belongs to a study of early T cells in non-severe SARS-CoV-2 infection. The ends were cut back, 7 bases at V and 6 bases at J, with 16 bases in the middle. CDR1 is SQVTM, CDR2 ANQGSEA, per germline. This CDR3 is 13 amino acids long. The material sequenced was whole blood. The source of this sequence is an adult who was a healthcare worker with PCR-confirmed SARS-CoV-2 infection or an uninfected control (not recorded which). This chain connects TRBV29-1 to TRBJ1-3, with D maybe TRBD1 (5 bases). This CDR3 reads CSAQGGPENTIYF. The CDR3 nucleotides are TGCAGCGCCCAGGGAGGACCTGAAAACACCATATATTTT.